This T cell receptor (beta chain) was documented in a study of T cell changes during pregnancy in multiple sclerosis. The CDR3 totals 17 residues. Germline values: CDR1 SGHRS, CDR2 YFSETQ. J gave up 4 bases and V 2 bases, and 6 bases lay outside the gene matches. Repertoires were generated with immunoSEQ multiplex PCR, while TCRdb's copy carries only in-frame clones and drops some. Seen here are about 73,000 clones, approximately 90% observed once, and the top ten hold approximately 2.1%. This chain uses TRBV5-1 with TRBJ2-3; TRBD2 matches 14 bases. Source: peripheral blood, taken in the second trimester of pregnancy. The sequence derives from a female donor in good health, enrolled as a control in a pregnancy study. CDR3 sequence: CASSLAPTSGGADTQYF. In DNA form, the CDR3 reads TGCGCCAGCAGCTTAGCCCCGACTAGCGGGGGGGCAGATACGCAGTATTTT.